Each of the 26 T cell receptor beta chains below was sequenced from the same sample in a study of T cell repertoires in cytomegalovirus infection. For these receptors, no antigen is known. Each CDR3 protein is one row after TCRdb ran MiXCR on the reads. Of 830,000 or so distinct CDR3 sequences in the sample, 32% were seen once. The sample was cultured CD8+ T cells from PBMCs, taken from culture after CMV antigen stimulation. These receptors were taken from a human donor in good health (CMV status not recorded). Some clones in this sample may be carry-over from other donors' samples.

This clonotype was detected only a few times. The chain recombines TRBV27 with TRBJ2-7; a weak D match, TRBD2 (6 bases). The germline V gene encodes CDR1 MNHEY and CDR2 SMNVEV (reference sequence). V lost 5 bases and J lost 0, with 14 bases in between. The CDR3 totals 15 residues. The CDR3 protein is CASSLYAGPSYEQYV. The CDR3 region has the DNA TGTGCCAGCAGTCTCTACGCGGGACCCTCCTACGAGCAGTACGTC.

V usage is TRBV20-1 and J usage is TRBJ2-5; no firm D call. Germline CDR1 is DFQATT and CDR2 is SNEGSKA (reference sequence). The CDR3 consists of 14 residues. The V gene lost 0 bases and the J gene lost 5 bases, with 13 bases spanning the gap. CDR3 in DNA: TGCAGTGCTAGAGATCACGGTACTCGGGAGACCCAGTACTTC. Protein sequence: CSARDHGTRETQYF.

This clonotype has only a few counts. The chain couples TRBV5-6 to TRBJ2-3, with D possibly being TRBD2 (6 bases). This CDR3 region has 16 residues. V shed 3 bases and J shed 5 bases, with 19 bases lying between them. Per germline, CDR1 SGHDT and CDR2 YYEEEE. This chain's CDR3 is CASSYPGTRRGDTQYF. The CDR3 DNA is TGTGCCAGCAGCTATCCGGGGACTCGGCGGGGAGATACGCAGTATTTT.

As to this clonotype: One junction end disagrees with the germline gene, perhaps due to a read error. V and J are TRBV7-2 and TRBJ1-5, with a tentative D call TRBD1 (5 bases). Germline-derived CDR1 and CDR2 are SGHTA and FQGNSA. This CDR3 contains 14 residues. The CDR3 DNA follows: TGTGCCAGCAGCTCCTGGGACGGCAATCAGCCCCAACATTTT. It translates to CASSSWDGNQPQHF.

The gene calls are TRBV4-2 and TRBJ1-5; D gene ambiguous. The V gene's germline CDR1 is LGHNA and CDR2 YNFKEQ. The length of the CDR3 is 16 residues. Trimming cost V 0 bases and J 4 bases, with 13 bases left between them. CDR3 DNA sequence: TGTGCCAGCAGCCAAGAGGGTGGGGTCCCTAATCAGCCCCAGCATTTT. Amino acid sequence: CASSQEGGVPNQPQHF.

As DNA, the CDR3 is TGTGCCAGCAGCTTAGGGCAGGGTTATATTGATACGCAGTATTTT. Translation: CASSLGQGYIDTQYF. The rearrangement joins TRBV7-2 to TRBJ2-3, with D perhaps matching TRBD1 (5 bases). CDR3 size: 15 residues. Germline V gives CDR1 SGHTA, CDR2 FQGNSA. V was cut by 1 base and J by 6 bases, with 14 bases left in between.

The CDR3 coding sequence is TGTGCCAGCGAGGGGGGTTTTGAGCAGTTCTTC. It encodes CASEGGFEQFF. This rearrangement joins TRBV2 to TRBJ2-1, with D tentatively TRBD1 or TRBD2 (6 bases each). Germline lookup yields CDR1 SNHLY and CDR2 FYNNEI. This CDR3 is built from 11 residues. V lost 8 bases, J lost 9 bases, and 11 bases lay in between.

CDR3 in amino acids: CATSATDNTGELFF. The CDR3 nucleotides are TGTGCCACCAGTGCTACTGATAACACCGGGGAGCTGTTTTTT. The chain links TRBV24-1 to TRBJ2-2; D gene ambiguous. V lost 5 bases and J 2 bases, leaving 8 bases between the germline ends. The germline V gene has CDR1 KGHDR and CDR2 SFDVKD. The CDR3 totals 14 residues.

In its sample, this clonotype was seen a few times. The CDR3 loop reads CASSEAAGFSTDTQYF. CDR3 sequence (DNA): TGTGCCAGCAGTGAGGCGGCGGGATTTAGCACAGATACGCAGTATTTT. The chain uses TRBV6-1 and TRBJ2-3; D might be TRBD2 (6 bases). V dropped 3 bases and J dropped 0 bases, with 13 bases sitting between them. This CDR3 has 16 residues. Germline V CDR1 and CDR2: MNHNS, SASEGT.

The V and J genes are TRBV12-3 or TRBV12-4 and TRBJ2-2; D unresolved. The V end lost 7 bases, the J end lost 4 bases, and 7 bases lay between the germline ends. This CDR3 has 12 amino acids. The DNA of the CDR3 is TGTGCCAGCATGCAAATCACCGGGGAGCTGTTTTTT. Translation gives CASMQITGELFF.

This clonotype was seen a few times. The V gene is TRBV9, the J gene TRBJ1-2, with unresolved D. Germline V gene lookup returns CDR1 SGDLS and CDR2 YYNGEE. The CDR3 contains 13 residues. Deletions cut 4 bases from V and 4 bases from J, with 11 bases between. The CDR3 region has the DNA TGTGCCAGCAGCCTCGCAGATGGCTATGGCTACACCTTC. Protein: CASSLADGYGYTF.

This clonotype has a handful of counts. V gene TRBV4-1 combines with J gene TRBJ1-1, with no clear D. Germline-derived CDR1 and CDR2 are MGHRA and YSYEKL. Trimming took off 3 bases at V and 6 bases at J, with 14 bases between the two ends. The CDR3 consists of 14 residues. CDR3: CASSHARASSEAFF. Here the CDR3 DNA reads TGCGCCAGCAGCCATGCCCGGGCTTCATCTGAAGCTTTCTTT.

Only a few counts were recorded for this clonotype. The V call is TRBV19, the J call TRBJ2-7; tentatively, D is TRBD2 (5 bases). Germline V gene lookup returns CDR1 LNHDA and CDR2 SQIVND (reference sequence). V gave up 1 base and J gave up 3 bases, with 10 bases separating them. CDR3 length equals 14 residues. The CDR3 coding sequence is TGTGCCAGTAGTATAGTGGATCGGGGCTACGAGCAGTACTTC. Translating gives CASSIVDRGYEQYF.

Only a few counts were recorded for this clonotype. The rearrangement joins TRBV7-6 to TRBJ2-3; 8 bases line up with TRBD1. Germline V gene lookup returns CDR1 SGHVS and CDR2 FNYEAQ. After removal of 3 bases from V and 6 bases from J, the junction contained 8 bases not matched to a gene. There are 15 residues in the CDR3. The CDR3 DNA reads TGTGCCAGCAGCTTCCGGGACAGGAGTCCGGATACGCAGTATTTT. Translated: CASSFRDRSPDTQYF.

This clonotype was seen more than once but under ten times. V usage is TRBV5-4 and J usage is TRBJ2-2, with D unclear. Per germline, CDR1 SGHNT and CDR2 YYREEE (reference sequence). V dropped 4 bases and J dropped 0 bases, with 13 bases sitting between them. This CDR3 region has 16 residues. CDR3 region: CASSAQEPSNTGELFF. The CDR3 region has the DNA TGTGCCAGCAGCGCCCAGGAGCCGTCGAACACCGGGGAGCTGTTTTTT.

This clonotype came up once. The CDR3 nucleotides read TGCAGCGTTGAAGATTTTGGGCAGGAGCTTATGAACACTGAAGCTTTCTTT. It is translated as CSVEDFGQELMNTEAFF. This chain uses TRBV29-1 with TRBJ1-1; D is unresolved. CDR3 length equals 17 residues. V lost 0 bases and J 0 bases, leaving 17 bases between the germline ends. Germline-derived CDR1 and CDR2 are SQVTM and ANQGSEA.

The sample holds a few counts of this clonotype. The chain combines TRBV4-1 with TRBJ2-3; no firm D call. Trimming removed 1 base at V and 1 base at J, with 12 bases between. Germline loops: CDR1 MGHRA, CDR2 YSYEKL. This CDR3 comprises 16 residues. CDR3 sequence: CASSQGLGIRTDTQYF. DNA for the CDR3: TGCGCCAGCAGCCAAGGCCTGGGAATTCGCACAGATACGCAGTATTTT.

This clonotype was detected only a few times. The rearrangement joins TRBV18 to TRBJ2-5; D remains unclear. CDR1 and CDR2 from the germline V gene are KGHSH and LQKENI. V lost 5 bases and J lost 5, with 9 bases in between. This CDR3 is 12 amino acids long. The CDR3 reads CASSGDLETQYF. The CDR3 DNA follows: TGTGCCAGCTCAGGAGACTTGGAGACCCAGTACTTC.

This clonotype was picked up a small number of times. V usage is TRBV12-3 or TRBV12-4 and J usage is TRBJ2-3; D uncertain. The CDR3 totals 14 residues. V was clipped by 3 bases and J by 0 bases, with 7 bases between them. The CDR3 is CASSLLRSTDTQYF. CDR3 coding DNA: TGTGCCAGCAGTTTGTTGCGTAGCACAGATACGCAGTATTTT.

V usage is TRBV7-9 and J usage is TRBJ2-3; D is perhaps TRBD1 (6 bases). V was shortened by 11 bases and J by 1 base, with 16 bases between the two germline ends. Germline V gives CDR1 SEHNR, CDR2 FQNEAQ (reference sequence). The CDR3 length is 14 residues. The CDR3 loop reads CAGLGGGGTDTQYF. The CDR3 DNA follows: TGTGCCGGTTTAGGGGGTGGAGGCACAGATACGCAGTATTTT.

The chain recombines TRBV4-2 with TRBJ2-2; D is perhaps TRBD1 (6 bases). Germline CDR1 reads LGHNA; CDR2 reads YNFKEQ. V lost 4 bases and J 6 bases, leaving 15 bases between the germline ends. The CDR3 has 15 residues. CDR3 sequence: CASSLYRERAGELFF. CDR3 nucleotides: TGTGCCAGCAGCCTTTACAGGGAAAGGGCCGGGGAGCTGTTTTTT.

In its sample, this clonotype was seen a few times. This chain joins TRBV6-6 and TRBJ2-7; D gene ambiguous. CDR1 is MNHNY, CDR2 SVGAGI, per germline (reference sequence). The CDR3 extends over 13 amino acids. Trimming took off 5 bases at V and 5 bases at J, with 13 bases between the two ends. The CDR3 sequence: CASSHEAWHEQYV. As DNA, the CDR3 is TGTGCCAGCAGTCACGAGGCGTGGCACGAGCAGTACGTC.

V and J are TRBV19 and TRBJ2-7; 7 nucleotides align to TRBD1. This CDR3 has 14 residues. The V gene's germline CDR1 is LNHDA and CDR2 SQIVND (reference sequence). Trimming cost V 7 bases and J 3 bases; bases outside gene matches: 9. The CDR3 nucleotides are TGTGCCAGTACCATGGAGGCAGGGGGCTACGAGCAGTACGTC. Translation: CASTMEAGGYEQYV.

The sample holds one count of this clonotype. V usage is TRBV6-5 and J usage is TRBJ2-1; maybe TRBD2 (5 bases). The V and J ends lost 5 bases and 6 bases respectively, with 17 bases between them. The CDR3 contains 15 residues. Germline values: CDR1 MNHEY, CDR2 SVGAGI. The CDR3 region has the DNA TGTGCCAGCAGTCCCGGGGTCTCTGGCTTCAATGAGCAGTTCTTC. The encoded protein is CASSPGVSGFNEQFF.

This clonotype was counted many times. J is TRBJ2-3 and V is TRBV7-6, with 8 bases lining up with TRBD2. Trimming took 5 bases from V and 4 from J; bases not matched to a gene: 5. Germline V CDR1 and CDR2: SGHVS, FNYEAQ. This CDR3 contains 14 residues. The CDR3 coding sequence is TGTGCCAGCAGCCCCCGGGGGGGCGCAGATACGCAGTATTTT. Encoded protein: CASSPRGGADTQYF.

With respect to this clonotype: Germline is not matched at one junction end, which may reflect a read error. V usage is TRBV15 and J usage is TRBJ2-1; a possible D gene is TRBD1 (6 bases). The CDR3 has 13 amino acids. Per the germline V gene, CDR1 is LNHNV and CDR2 is YYDKDF (reference sequence). CDR3 DNA: TGTGCCACCAGCAGAGATCGAAGGGACAAGCCGGTCTTC. As protein: CATSRDRRDKPVF.